This paragraph covers one T cell receptor beta chain sequence. This entry is derived from a study of graft-versus-host responses after intestinal transplantation. Trimming at V came to 0 bases and at J to 6 bases, leaving 2 bases not matched to a gene. Germline V gives CDR1 SGDLS, CDR2 YYNGEE. The CDR3 is 13 residues long. The table came from immunoSEQ multiplex PCR; TCRdb's copy has only in-frame clones and leaves some out. The repertoire includes 15,000 or so clones, about 28% of them detected once, and 3.9% sits in the top ten. Post-reaction, proliferating CD3+CD4+ and CD3+CD8+ responders (CFSE-low) were sorted.

The V gene is TRBV9, the J gene TRBJ1-2; TRBD1 matches at 7 bases. The TCR comes from a human patient who received an intestinal transplant. The source was alloreactive CD4+ T cells from a mixed lymphocyte reaction culture, collected before intestinal transplant. The subset here: CFSE-low proliferating T cells sorted from roughly 6-day pre-transplant mixed lymphocyte reaction (GvH or HvG direction). CDR3 DNA sequence: TGTGCCAGCAGCGTAGGGCAGGGGGATGGCTACACCTTC. Translation: CASSVGQGDGYTF.